These 20 T cell receptor beta chains were all obtained from the same sample, sequenced in a study of cytomegalovirus exposure and HLA in healthy donors. This PCR relied on a set of 60 Vbeta primers and 13 Jbeta primers. Only in-frame clones appear in the TCRdb table, and some are missing; sequencing was by immunoSEQ multiplex PCR. This sample lists just over 80,000 clones; its ten largest clones have less than 1.5%. The sequencing input was PBMCs. The receptor source for this set is a woman aged 30 to 39 in good health and CMV-seronegative.

The CDR3 here is CASSIGGNEQFF. Here the CDR3 DNA reads TGTGCCAGTAGTATAGGCGGGAATGAGCAGTTCTTC. The chain uses TRBV19 and TRBJ2-1, with D possibly being TRBD2 (5 bases). CDR3 length: 12 residues. CDR1 is LNHDA and CDR2 is SQIVND in the germline V gene (reference sequence). With 1 base removed from V and 7 bases from J, the gap between germline ends came to 5 bases.

The rearrangement links TRBV4-1 to TRBJ1-1; D not resolved. This CDR3 has 14 amino acids. Trimming removed 3 bases at V and 5 bases at J, with 13 bases between. The germline V gene encodes CDR1 MGHRA and CDR2 YSYEKL. The CDR3 protein is CASSQDLGGTEAFF. CDR3 nucleotides: TGCGCCAGCAGCCAGGACCTTGGCGGGACTGAAGCTTTCTTT.

The rearrangement joins TRBV6-5 to TRBJ1-1; 7 positions match TRBD1. Germline CDR1 MNHEY, CDR2 SVGAGI. The CDR3 runs 14 residues. J was trimmed by 2 bases and V by 6 bases; bases with no gene match: 6. DNA of the CDR3: TGTGCCAGCAGCCCGAGGGGGCCCAACACTGAAGCTTTCTTT. This translates into CASSPRGPNTEAFF.

This rearrangement joins TRBV5-6 to TRBJ2-3, with TRBD2 identical over 8 bases. CDR3 length: 18 residues. The V gene's germline CDR1 is SGHDT and CDR2 YYEEEE. V was clipped by 3 bases and J by 0 bases; unmatched bases: 12. CDR3 amino acids: CASSWSLGGLVSTDTQYF. In DNA form, the CDR3 reads TGTGCCAGCAGCTGGTCCCTAGGGGGACTAGTTAGCACAGATACGCAGTATTTT.

J is TRBJ1-1 and V is TRBV30; the D gene is possibly TRBD1 (6 bases). The CDR3 contains 14 residues. V lost 4 bases and J lost 12, with 24 bases in between. Germline CDR1 and CDR2: GTSNPN and SVGIG (reference sequence). The CDR3 nucleotides are TGTGCCTGGACACTCGGGGGGGCAAACAGGCGACCTTTCTTT. Amino acid sequence: CAWTLGGANRRPFF.

The chain couples TRBV18 to TRBJ1-2; D remains unclear. This CDR3 comprises 13 residues. Trimming removed 1 base from V and 5 bases from J, with 8 bases in between. Germline CDR1 KGHSH, CDR2 LQKENI. The CDR3 is CASSPRRVYGYTF. The DNA for the CDR3 is TGTGCCAGCTCACCACGGCGGGTGTATGGCTACACCTTC.

V and J are TRBV5-1 and TRBJ2-2; 9 bases are a match to TRBD1. CDR1 is SGHRS, CDR2 YFSETQ, per germline. The V segment lost 6 bases and the J segment 1 base; nucleotides outside the gene matches: 4. CDR3 size: 15 residues. CDR3: CASTRTGVNTGELFF. The CDR3 coding sequence is TGCGCCAGCACCCGGACAGGGGTGAACACCGGGGAGCTGTTTTTT.

V gene TRBV5-1 combines with J gene TRBJ1-6, with D perhaps matching TRBD1 (5 bases). The germline CDR1 and CDR2 sequences are SGHRS and YFSETQ. Trimming took off 4 bases at V and 8 bases at J, with 16 bases between the two ends. The length of the CDR3 is 15 residues. The CDR3 DNA is TGCGCCAGCAGCCGGGGGGTGGGTGGCGATTCACCCCTCCACTTT. It is translated as CASSRGVGGDSPLHF.

The genes are TRBV4-2 and TRBJ2-2, with D maybe TRBD1 (6 bases). Looked up from germline, CDR1 is LGHNA and CDR2 is YNFKEQ. CDR3 length equals 16 residues. Trimming took off 1 base at V and 7 bases at J, with 16 bases between the two ends. The CDR3 spells CASSQVGGSEGGELFF. DNA of the CDR3: TGTGCCAGCAGCCAAGTAGGGGGTAGCGAGGGCGGGGAGCTGTTTTTT.

The V gene is TRBV30, the J gene TRBJ2-3; D is undetermined. Trimming took off 4 bases at V and 3 bases at J, with 14 bases between the two ends. There are 14 residues in the CDR3. Germline lookup yields CDR1 GTSNPN and CDR2 SVGIG (reference sequence). The CDR3 reads CAWNPGLQTDTQYF. CDR3 coding DNA: TGTGCCTGGAACCCAGGTCTACAAACAGATACGCAGTATTTT. The complete variable domain, with remaining parts taken from reference TRBV30 and TRBJ2-3, reads SQTIHQWPATLVQPVGSPLSLECTVEGTSNPNLYWYRQAAGRGLQLLFYSVGIGQISSEVPQNLSASRPQDRQFILSSKKLLLSDSGFYLCAWNPGLQTDTQYFGPGTRLTVL.

This rearrangement joins TRBV14 to TRBJ1-2, with D unresolved. V was cut by 2 bases and J by 4 bases, with 5 bases left in between. The V gene's germline CDR1 is SGHDN and CDR2 FVKESK. This CDR3 is built from 12 residues. CDR3: CASSQYSYGYTF. Here the CDR3 DNA reads TGTGCCAGCAGCCAATACAGCTATGGCTACACCTTC.

CDR3: CASSELGSPVDEQFF. CDR3 DNA: TGTGCCAGCAGTGAATTGGGCAGTCCGGTGGATGAGCAGTTCTTC. The chain combines TRBV6-1 with TRBJ2-1; D unresolved. The CDR3 is 15 residues long. Germline V gene data show CDR1 as MNHNS and CDR2 as SASEGT. Trimming stripped 2 bases from V and 8 bases from J, with 16 bases between.

The rearrangement joins TRBV6-1 to TRBJ2-1; the D gene is possibly TRBD2 (6 bases). Trimming cost V 4 bases and J 1 base, with 11 bases left between them. Germline CDR1 MNHNS, CDR2 SASEGT. The CDR3 is made up of 15 amino acids. In DNA form, the CDR3 reads TGTGCCAGCAGTGCCGGGAGTGGGTCCTACAATGAGCAGTTCTTC. This gives the protein CASSAGSGSYNEQFF.

The chain links TRBV5-1 to TRBJ2-5; TRBD1 matches at 10 bases. The germline V gene encodes CDR1 SGHRS and CDR2 YFSETQ. The V segment lost 0 bases and the J segment 4 bases; nucleotides outside the gene matches: 3. This CDR3 is built from 15 residues. The CDR3 DNA sequence: TGCGCCAGCAGCTTGGCCGGGACAGGGGCAGAGACCCAGTACTTC. Translation gives CASSLAGTGAETQYF.

The chain is built from TRBV6-5 and TRBJ1-2, with 9 bases fitting TRBD1. Germline V gene lookup returns CDR1 MNHEY and CDR2 SVGAGI. V was clipped by 2 bases and J by 10 bases; unmatched bases: 5. The CDR3 length is 13 residues. CDR3 DNA: TGTGCCAGCAGTTACGACCGGGACAGGGCCTACACCTTC. Protein product: CASSYDRDRAYTF.

The rearrangement uses TRBV6-1 and TRBJ2-3; TRBD1 agrees at 9 bases. CDR3 length: 15 residues. Germline V gene sequence: CDR1 MNHNS, CDR2 SASEGT. The V and J ends lost 1 base and 4 bases, in that order; junction bases with no gene match: 3. CDR3 sequence reads: CASSEDRGQADTQYF. The CDR3, as DNA: TGTGCCAGCAGTGAAGACAGGGGGCAGGCAGATACGCAGTATTTT.

The rearrangement links TRBV5-1 to TRBJ1-2, with 7 bases lining up with TRBD1. The germline V gene encodes CDR1 SGHRS and CDR2 YFSETQ. The CDR3 totals 14 residues. The V and J ends lost 4 bases and 8 bases, in that order; junction bases with no gene match: 11. CDR3: CASSPRDRRRGYTF. The CDR3 DNA reads as TGCGCCAGCAGCCCCAGGGACAGACGACGGGGCTACACCTTC. The full variable domain, completed using reference TRBV5-1 and TRBJ1-2, is KAGVTQTPRYLIKTRGQQVTLSCSPISGHRSVSWYQQTPGQGLQFLFEYFSETQRNKGNFPGRFSGRQFSNSRSEMNVSTLELGDSALYLCASSPRDRRRGYTFGSGTRLTVV.

V and J are TRBV6-6 and TRBJ1-1; D is perhaps TRBD1 (5 bases). Between the trimmed V and J ends, which lost 5 bases and 1 base, there was a span of 14 bases. Germline CDR1 and CDR2: MNHNY and SVGAGI (reference sequence). CDR3 size: 15 residues. The CDR3 is CASSQTRGENTEAFF. The DNA for the CDR3 is TGTGCCAGCAGTCAGACTCGGGGGGAGAACACTGAAGCTTTCTTT.

The V and J genes are TRBV30 and TRBJ2-1; possible D gene TRBD2, 6 bases. Trimming took 4 bases from V and 9 from J, leaving 10 bases between them. Germline assignment: CDR1 GTSNPN and CDR2 SVGIG (reference sequence). This CDR3 has 11 residues. CDR3 sequence (DNA): TGTGCCTGGAACATGGGGGGTGAGCAGTTCTTC. This translates into CAWNMGGEQFF.

V and J are TRBV6-5 and TRBJ1-2; 8 nucleotides line up with TRBD1. CDR1 is MNHEY, CDR2 SVGAGI, per germline. This CDR3 contains 14 residues. J was trimmed by 7 bases and V by 4 bases; bases with no gene match: 8. The CDR3 DNA sequence: TGTGCCAGCAGTTCTTTGGACAGGGCTGCTGGCTACACCTTC. Translation: CASSSLDRAAGYTF.